Listed below are T cell receptor beta chains from one sample, sequenced in a study of T cell responses to AZD1222 COVID-19 vaccine. Libraries were prepared by immunoSEQ multiplex PCR; TCRdb keeps only in-frame clonotypes and omits some of them. The data show 150,000 or so clones, about nine tenths seen once. The source was peripheral blood, collected 28 days after the second dose of the MenACWY control vaccine. The receptors originated from an adult who received the MenACWY meningococcal vaccine as a control. CDR3s include the opening cysteine and the closing phenylalanine or tryptophan. Fields, in order: V gene, D gene, CDR3 length, clone size, J gene, CDR3 protein, CDR3 DNA. The D gene is left open where the match is weak. Clone size is shown for a subset of rows, as once, few, many or a class of expanded clone.

V gene: TRBV18; D gene: TRBD1; CDR3 length: 14; clone size: once; J gene: TRBJ1-2; CDR3 protein: CASSRQGENYGYTF; CDR3 DNA: TGTGCCAGCTCACGGCAGGGGGAAAACTATGGCTACACCTTC
V gene: TRBV7-9; D gene: NA; CDR3 length: 13; clone size: NA; J gene: TRBJ1-2; CDR3 protein: CASSLVSIYGYTF; CDR3 DNA: TGTGCCAGCAGCTTAGTCTCGATCTACGGCTACACCTTC
V gene: TRBV11-2; D gene: NA; CDR3 length: 16; clone size: NA; J gene: TRBJ1-4; CDR3 protein: CASSLVPSQTNEKLFF; CDR3 DNA: TGTGCCAGCAGCTTAGTACCAAGTCAAACTAATGAAAAACTGTTTTTT
V gene: TRBV6-5; D gene: NA; CDR3 length: 13; clone size: NA; J gene: TRBJ1-3; CDR3 protein: CATHAGSGNTIYF; CDR3 DNA: TGTGCCACCCATGCAGGGTCTGGAAACACCATATATTTT
V gene: TRBV18; D gene: TRBD2; CDR3 length: 16; clone size: NA; J gene: TRBJ2-1; CDR3 protein: CASSPPVIAGHNEQFF; CDR3 DNA: TGTGCCAGCTCACCACCCGTAATAGCGGGGCACAATGAGCAGTTCTTC
V gene: TRBV28; D gene: NA; CDR3 length: 13; clone size: NA; J gene: TRBJ2-7; CDR3 protein: CASSFSNVYEQYF; CDR3 DNA: TGTGCCAGCAGTTTCTCCAACGTCTACGAGCAGTACTTC
V gene: TRBV27; D gene: NA; CDR3 length: 17; clone size: NA; J gene: TRBJ2-1; CDR3 protein: CASSFFGPRSSYNEQFF; CDR3 DNA: TGTGCCAGCAGTTTTTTCGGCCCTAGGAGCTCCTACAATGAGCAGTTCTTC
V gene: TRBV18; D gene: NA; CDR3 length: 15; clone size: NA; J gene: TRBJ1-5; CDR3 protein: CASSPIGGGGQPQHF; CDR3 DNA: TGTGCCAGCTCACCAATCGGCGGGGGGGGACAGCCCCAGCATTTT
V gene: TRBV27; D gene: TRBD1; CDR3 length: 16; clone size: NA; J gene: TRBJ1-5; CDR3 protein: CASSTIGTGIGQPQHF; CDR3 DNA: TGTGCCAGCAGCACAATCGGGACAGGTATTGGTCAGCCCCAGCATTTT
V gene: TRBV25-1; D gene: NA; CDR3 length: 11; clone size: NA; J gene: TRBJ2-1; CDR3 protein: CASSEGGEQFF; CDR3 DNA: TGTGCCAGCAGTGAAGGGGGTGAGCAGTTCTTC
V gene: TRBV24-1; D gene: TRBD1; CDR3 length: 16; clone size: NA; J gene: TRBJ2-7; CDR3 protein: CATSDTTGLGWDEQYF; CDR3 DNA: TGTGCCACCAGTGACACGACAGGGTTAGGATGGGACGAGCAGTACTTC
V gene: TRBV19; D gene: NA; CDR3 length: 13; clone size: NA; J gene: TRBJ1-5; CDR3 protein: CASSIGTRQPQHF; CDR3 DNA: TGTGCCAGTAGTATAGGTACCCGGCAGCCCCAGCATTTT
V gene: TRBV5-1; D gene: TRBD1; CDR3 length: 14; clone size: NA; J gene: TRBJ1-1; CDR3 protein: CASSSGTGGTEAFF; CDR3 DNA: TGCGCCAGCAGCTCCGGGACAGGGGGGACTGAAGCTTTCTTT
V gene: TRBV29-1; D gene: TRBD1; CDR3 length: 15; clone size: NA; J gene: TRBJ1-1; CDR3 protein: CSVTGGWRYSTEAFF; CDR3 DNA: TGCAGCGTGACAGGGGGCTGGAGGTACTCTACTGAAGCTTTCTTT
V gene: TRBV7-2; D gene: NA; CDR3 length: 15; clone size: NA; J gene: TRBJ1-1; CDR3 protein: CASSLGGLGRGEAFF; CDR3 DNA: TGTGCCAGCAGCTTAGGTGGTTTGGGGCGGGGTGAAGCTTTCTTT
V gene: TRBV5-4; D gene: NA; CDR3 length: 15; clone size: NA; J gene: TRBJ1-2; CDR3 protein: CASSSYQTANYGYTF; CDR3 DNA: TGTGCCAGCAGCTCCTACCAGACAGCTAACTATGGCTACACCTTC
V gene: TRBV5-6; D gene: NA; CDR3 length: 14; clone size: NA; J gene: TRBJ1-5; CDR3 protein: CASSLGQVLVPQHF; CDR3 DNA: TGTGCCAGCAGCTTGGGGCAGGTCCTTGTTCCCCAGCATTTT
V gene: TRBV5-4; D gene: TRBD1; CDR3 length: 16; clone size: NA; J gene: TRBJ2-7; CDR3 protein: CASSLGGQGGSYEQYF; CDR3 DNA: TGTGCCAGCAGCTTGGGGGGACAGGGGGGCTCCTACGAGCAGTACTTC
V gene: TRBV10-2; D gene: NA; CDR3 length: 14; clone size: NA; J gene: TRBJ2-5; CDR3 protein: CASSSAGARETQYF; CDR3 DNA: TGCGCCAGCAGTTCGGCGGGGGCGCGAGAGACCCAGTACTTC
V gene: TRBV6-2/TRBV6-3; D gene: NA; CDR3 length: 17; clone size: few; J gene: TRBJ1-1; CDR3 protein: CASSYSNVQSMNTEAFF; CDR3 DNA: TGTGCCAGCAGTTACTCGAATGTTCAGAGCATGAACACTGAAGCTTTCTTT
V gene: TRBV3-1/TRBV3-2; D gene: NA; CDR3 length: 14; clone size: NA; J gene: TRBJ1-2; CDR3 protein: CASSQDFPDYGYTF; CDR3 DNA: TGTGCCAGCAGCCAAGACTTCCCGGACTATGGCTACACCTTC
V gene: TRBV9; D gene: NA; CDR3 length: 15; clone size: NA; J gene: TRBJ1-4; CDR3 protein: CASSVNREGGEKLFF; CDR3 DNA: TGTGCCAGCAGCGTGAACAGGGAGGGGGGTGAAAAACTGTTTTTT
V gene: TRBV19; D gene: NA; CDR3 length: 14; clone size: NA; J gene: TRBJ2-1; CDR3 protein: CASSSGTRYNEQFF; CDR3 DNA: TGTGCCAGTAGTAGCGGGACGCGCTACAATGAGCAGTTCTTC
V gene: TRBV5-8; D gene: TRBD2; CDR3 length: 14; clone size: NA; J gene: TRBJ2-1; CDR3 protein: CASSFRGRYNEQFF; CDR3 DNA: TGTGCCAGCAGCTTCCGCGGGAGGTACAATGAGCAGTTCTTC
V gene: TRBV3-1/TRBV3-2; D gene: NA; CDR3 length: 13; clone size: NA; J gene: TRBJ2-5; CDR3 protein: CASSQSQQETQYF; CDR3 DNA: TGTGCCAGCAGCCAATCACAGCAAGAGACCCAGTACTTC
V gene: TRBV5-5; D gene: NA; CDR3 length: 12; clone size: once; J gene: TRBJ2-3; CDR3 protein: CASSLETDTQYF; CDR3 DNA: TGTGCCAGCAGCTTAGAGACAGATACGCAGTATTTT
V gene: TRBV19; D gene: NA; CDR3 length: 14; clone size: NA; J gene: TRBJ1-2; CDR3 protein: CASSISGGSYGYTF; CDR3 DNA: TGTGCCAGTAGTATATCGGGGGGCTCCTATGGCTACACCTTC
V gene: TRBV5-1; D gene: TRBD2; CDR3 length: 14; clone size: NA; J gene: TRBJ2-1; CDR3 protein: CASSSGTSDNEQFF; CDR3 DNA: TGCGCCAGCAGCTCCGGGACTAGTGACAATGAGCAGTTCTTC
V gene: TRBV5-1; D gene: TRBD1; CDR3 length: 14; clone size: NA; J gene: TRBJ1-3; CDR3 protein: CASSRGTVGNTIYF; CDR3 DNA: TGCGCCAGCAGTCGTGGGACAGTGGGAAACACCATATATTTT
V gene: TRBV5-1; D gene: TRBD1; CDR3 length: 13; clone size: NA; J gene: TRBJ1-5; CDR3 protein: CANRGQGRQPQHF; CDR3 DNA: TGCGCCAACAGGGGACAGGGGCGTCAGCCCCAGCATTTT
V gene: TRBV7-9; D gene: TRBD1; CDR3 length: 15; clone size: NA; J gene: TRBJ2-3; CDR3 protein: CASSHRGLRYDTQYF; CDR3 DNA: TGTGCCAGCAGCCACAGGGGGCTTAGGTACGATACGCAGTATTTT
V gene: TRBV7-9; D gene: NA; CDR3 length: 16; clone size: NA; J gene: TRBJ1-4; CDR3 protein: CASSPWTDATNEKLFF; CDR3 DNA: TGTGCCAGCAGCCCCTGGACCGACGCAACTAATGAAAAACTGTTTTTT
V gene: TRBV2; D gene: NA; CDR3 length: 13; clone size: NA; J gene: TRBJ2-7; CDR3 protein: CASGLLQGYEQYF; CDR3 DNA: TGTGCCAGCGGCTTACTACAGGGCTACGAGCAGTACTTC
V gene: TRBV9; D gene: NA; CDR3 length: 13; clone size: NA; J gene: TRBJ2-2; CDR3 protein: CASSVEVTGELFF; CDR3 DNA: TGTGCCAGCAGCGTAGAGGTGACCGGGGAGCTGTTTTTT
V gene: TRBV19; D gene: NA; CDR3 length: 12; clone size: once; J gene: TRBJ1-5; CDR3 protein: CASSTVSAPQHF; CDR3 DNA: TGTGCCAGTAGTACGGTTTCGGCGCCCCAGCATTTT
V gene: TRBV6-1; D gene: NA; CDR3 length: 14; clone size: once; J gene: TRBJ1-4; CDR3 protein: CASSEGGPGEKLFF; CDR3 DNA: TGTGCCAGCAGTGAAGGGGGGCCAGGCGAAAAACTGTTTTTT
V gene: TRBV28; D gene: NA; CDR3 length: 14; clone size: NA; J gene: TRBJ1-2; CDR3 protein: CASSSSSVHYGYTF; CDR3 DNA: TGTGCCAGCAGTTCCTCGTCGGTTCACTATGGCTACACCTTC
V gene: TRBV6-4; D gene: NA; CDR3 length: 15; clone size: NA; J gene: TRBJ1-2; CDR3 protein: CASSGRQTPNYGYTF; CDR3 DNA: TGTGCCAGCAGTGGACGACAGACACCAAACTATGGCTACACCTTC
V gene: TRBV29-1; D gene: TRBD1; CDR3 length: 14; clone size: NA; J gene: TRBJ2-7; CDR3 protein: CSVGPGTGWYEQYF; CDR3 DNA: TGCAGCGTGGGCCCCGGGACAGGGTGGTACGAGCAGTACTTC
V gene: TRBV7-2; D gene: TRBD1; CDR3 length: 13; clone size: NA; J gene: TRBJ1-1; CDR3 protein: CASSTQGDTEAFF; CDR3 DNA: TGTGCCAGCAGCACGCAGGGGGACACTGAAGCTTTCTTT
V gene: TRBV10-1; D gene: NA; CDR3 length: 10; clone size: once; J gene: TRBJ1-2; CDR3 protein: CASSLDRLTF; CDR3 DNA: TGCGCCAGCAGCCTAGACAGGCTCACCTTC
V gene: TRBV27; D gene: NA; CDR3 length: 15; clone size: NA; J gene: TRBJ2-1; CDR3 protein: CASSLQLATLNEQFF; CDR3 DNA: TGTGCCAGCAGTTTACAACTAGCTACCCTCAATGAGCAGTTCTTC
V gene: TRBV6-5; D gene: NA; CDR3 length: 13; clone size: NA; J gene: TRBJ1-2; CDR3 protein: CASTLGRDYGYTF; CDR3 DNA: TGTGCCAGCACCCTTGGCAGGGACTATGGCTACACCTTC
V gene: TRBV11-2; D gene: TRBD1; CDR3 length: 14; clone size: NA; J gene: TRBJ1-5; CDR3 protein: CASSPRTGNQPQHF; CDR3 DNA: TGTGCCAGCAGCCCGCGGACAGGGAATCAGCCCCAGCATTTT
V gene: TRBV5-5; D gene: NA; CDR3 length: 16; clone size: NA; J gene: TRBJ1-5; CDR3 protein: CASSISRDGGNQPQHF; CDR3 DNA: TGTGCCAGCAGCATTTCTCGGGACGGAGGCAATCAGCCCCAGCATTTT